This section outlines one T cell receptor (beta chain) sequence together with its context. This clone was detected only a few times. Its recognized antigen is unknown. Base-call qualities are not available, and no considerably larger clone is one nucleotide away. The sample comes from a study of cytomegalovirus exposure and HLA in healthy donors (dated by TCRdb to 2016 to 2017). Regarding the study in general: According to an earlier analysis of a few hundred of the donors, some 180 million T cells yielded 90 million to 130 million unique TCR beta sequences and 250 to 350 Gb of sequence data. An early release covering 550 to 700 HLA-typed donors comprised roughly 300 gigabases of sequencing data and tens of millions of unique TCR sequences. Among the 398 genotyped donors, around 81% belonged to the genetic ancestry cluster associated with self-reported Caucasian donors. The study was designed to test whether signatures of past pathogen exposure could be identified by cataloging public T cell receptors. The study used immunosequencing to profile the T cell repertoires of some 600 subjects and linked those repertoires to cytomegalovirus serostatus. In addition to the first cohort of 666 subjects, a separate validation cohort of 120 different subjects was used. To predict cytomegalovirus infection status, the study brought together high-throughput TCR immunosequencing, statistical association of individual TCRs with disease status, and machine learning. A later analysis re-analyzed previously published TCR beta repertoires from hundreds of donors and added high-resolution HLA genotyping to study TCR occurrence patterns. Rather than using new phenotypic data, the later analysis identified candidate immune exposures from TCR beta sequences and from how often those sequences occurred across donors. An earlier analysis of 587 of the donors applied high-throughput TCR beta sequencing to assess whether each TCR beta V gene segment acted as functional or pseudogenic. Donor age, sex, ethnicity and CMV serostatus were compiled together with the repertoire data. A later genetic analysis used genome-wide SNP genotypes for about 60% of the 666 donors, treating that subset as a discovery cohort. Every discovery cohort repertoire had been produced on one sequencing platform. Class I and class II HLA loci were covered by the typing at four-digit resolution. The number of donors typed differed by locus, with roughly 620-630 for A, B, C, DRB1 and DQB1, around 500 for DQA1, some 570 for DPA1, and 400 to 490 for DPB1. Because of strong linkage in the cohort, roughly five DR-DQ haplotypes were treated as single units for association and clustering. Across some 400 genotyped donors of the cohort, an average of roughly 230,000 unique TCR beta nucleotide sequences per donor were sequenced, and roughly 20% of those sequences were non-productive. What the study reported, not specific to this receptor: In both the original and validation cohorts, the classifier was reported to diagnose cytomegalovirus status with high specificity and sensitivity. Immune exposure information for the cohort was limited to CMV serostatus. A later analysis found that TCR association rates varied across HLA loci, with DRB1 alleles showing the most associated TCRs and HLA-C alleles the fewest. The presence/absence analyses assumed that sequencing depth was roughly uniform across donors, and that assumption may not be true. While some public TCRs were present in many individuals, most TCR sequences turned up only very rarely across donors. The earlier analysis of 450 to 700 of the donors excluded around 17 rarely observed V segments, including chromosome 9 orphons, because counts were too low. Some IMGT-functional V segments, including TRBV6-2 and TRBV6-3, could not be distinguished by the 87-base-pair reads and were therefore excluded. According to a later analysis, most CMV-associated TCR beta chains appeared to be HLA-restricted, and the HLA associations seemed to be driven largely by CMV exposure. In a later genetic analysis, fewer N-insertions in productive TCRs were reported among donors in an Asian-associated ancestry cluster than the 666-donor mean. A later genetic analysis associated a missense DCLRE1C variant with V-gene and J-gene trimming of TCR beta chains, and an independent cohort replicated the association. At a false discovery rate of 0.05, a later analysis linked 15,000 to 20,000 TCR beta sequences to specific HLA alleles. Several of the top co-occurrence clusters appeared to be linked to parvovirus B19, influenza, CMV and Epstein-Barr virus, according to a later analysis. In a later analysis, HLA-associated TCR beta chains showed more clonal expansion and lower generation probabilities than non-associated chains that were equally common. HLA typing was unavailable for some donors at each locus, so association tests used only the typed subset. This cohort had only TCR beta chains sequenced, and the lack of alpha or paired-chain data limited which features could be detected. In vitro tests confirmed that a few of the cytomegalovirus-associated TCR beta chains recognize cytomegalovirus antigens. In an earlier analysis of some 640 of the donors, most TCR beta V segments were observed in productive rearrangements about 87% or about 30% of the time, broadly matching IMGT annotations. A further reported finding was that TCR beta sequences accurately predicted the HLA-A and HLA-B alleles for most subjects in the first cohort. It was suggested by the authors that the approach could potentially be generalized to other disease states and immunological phenotypes. Linkage disequilibrium might explain the correlated functional status among segregating V segments, but an unknown experimental factor could not be excluded. A cluster of highly shared sequence variants was judged likely to be a technical artifact of the sequencing pipeline. A total of 150 to 200 TCR beta chains were listed by the study as associated with cytomegalovirus. Assigning TCR associations to individual alleles was difficult when HLA alleles, especially DR and DQ, strongly co-occurred.

The germline V end is reduced by 4 bases and the J end by 5 bases; junction bases left unmatched: 5. As encoded in the germline V gene, CDR1 is MNHEY while CDR2 is SVGAGI. The CDR3, cysteine through phenylalanine, is 14 amino acids long. The retained sequence is limited to the CDR3, 42 bases, with the frame set at the first base. Preparation of the library involved the immunoSEQ multiplex PCR assay. A mixture of 60 forward primers for TCR Vbeta segments and 13 reverse primers for TCR Jbeta segments was used in the multiplex PCR. Amplification of the CDR3 region of rearranged TCR beta genes was performed with a multiplex PCR assay on genomic DNA. Amplified TCR beta libraries were sequenced as 87-base-pair reads on the Illumina HiSeq System. The study's own analysis went as follows. Across the 700 or so repertoires, a later analysis counted 60 million to 90 million unique TCR beta chains, around 11 million of which were shared by at least two donors. A nearest-neighbor algorithm error-corrected the raw reads and collapsed the reads into unique sequences, merging closely related sequences to remove PCR and sequencing errors. CDR3 sequences were aligned to IMGT reference sequences to assign V, D and J gene segments. For a sequence to be retained, a match of at least six nucleotides was required to both a V gene segment and a J gene segment. Rearrangements were called productive when the CDR3 lacked stop codons and stayed in frame with V and J; all others were non-productive. Following IMGT convention, CDR3 was defined as the stretch from the second conserved V-encoded cysteine up to the conserved J-encoded phenylalanine. In an earlier analysis of 587 of the donors, sequences lacking an unambiguous match to a single V gene segment were excluded. An earlier analysis of several hundred of the donors classified V segments as functional when productive rearrangements were above 56.7% and as segregating when the standard deviation between donors was above 5%. A statistical classification framework was developed to diagnose cytomegalovirus status using the catalog of TCR beta chain sequences. V and J gene assignment, in a later analysis, came from comparing TCR nucleotide sequences with IMGT/GENE-DB human TR gene sequences. The TCRdist pipeline was used in a later analysis to assign CDR3 sequences and most-parsimonious VDJ recombination scenarios. In a later analysis, every TCR beta chain was defined by the combination of its CDR3 amino acid sequence and its V-gene family, and reads without a unique V-gene family were dropped. A later analysis removed 550 to 650 highly shared, low-generation-probability nucleotide sequences to deal with suspected cross-contamination and a sequencing artifact. In a later analysis, a clonal expansion index for each public chain was calculated from normalized within-repertoire ranks of inferred template counts. In a later analysis, generation probabilities were computed with a VDJ recombination model fitted to out-of-frame rearrangements, and the resulting probabilities were checked against IGoR. Hypergeometric tests were used in a later analysis to score TCR-TCR, TCR-HLA and TCR-CMV co-occurrence, with a repertoire-size bias correction applied to the TCR pairs. In a later analysis, false discovery rates were estimated by permuting HLA or CMV assignments 20 times. In a later analysis, co-occurring TCRs were grouped using DBSCAN, with TCRdist sequence similarity added in when clustering inside HLA-allele-positive subsets. Repertoires with fewer than 30,000 or more than 120,000 public chains were left out of co-occurrence clustering, as were a handful of repertoires with anomalous nucleotide sharing. In TCRdb, the immuneACCESS table is reduced to in-frame sequences with V and J assigned. These tables do not hold every clone; where another copy was compared, an unresolved V gene accounts for under half, and the others remain unexplained. D and trimming come from the DNA, and the V and J calls and clone size come from that table. For this sample the table gives 130,000 to 150,000 clones, of which approximately 80% were detected only once. 5% to 5.5% of the sample is taken by the ten largest.

The cohort comprised 550 to 700 healthy bone marrow donors. At the time of sampling, all cohort members were nominally healthy, though unrecorded immune exposures were likely present. The donor was CMV seronegative and belonged to the group of 352 seronegative cohort members. Each donor provided a peripheral blood sample, and peripheral blood mononuclear cells were used for TCR beta sequencing. Genomic DNA was extracted from the blood cell samples with the Qiagen DNeasy Blood Extraction Kit. The TCR was taken from a male donor in good health and CMV-seronegative. The sample comprised PBMCs. The chain was built from TRBV6-5 and TRBJ2-5; a stretch of 9 junction bases matches TRBD2. The CDR3 protein: CASSLSGGKETQYF. In nucleotides, the sequence is TGTGCCAGCAGTTTAAGCGGGGGGAAGGAGACCCAGTACTTC.